The subject of this entry is one T cell receptor beta chain. Antigen: not known. This is likely a read error, given that the CDR3 carries no conserved phenylalanine or tryptophan at its end. These data are taken from a study of tumor-infiltrating lymphocytes in primary liver carcinoma. Findings and caveats of the study: Overlap between tumor regions exceeded overlap of tumor with adjacent tissue or blood. Tumors carried a top-250-clone fraction significantly exceeding that of blood (p = 0.039).

For each extraction, RNA and DNA were obtained together from about 21-30 mg of unsorted bulk tissue. Germline V lookup: CDR1 SGHVS, CDR2 FQNEAQ. Germline trimming cut 3 bases from V and 7 bases from J; bases unmatched to any gene: 13. There are 16 residues in the CDR3. Synthesis of TCR beta cDNA was carried out from about 500 ng total RNA with a constant-region primer. For TCR beta, libraries were produced by three nested multiplex PCR rounds using slightly modified ARM-PCR. Two initial PCR rounds of about 10 cycles each paired TRBV1-TRBV30 forward primers with a C-beta reverse primer. MiXCR, applied by TCRdb to the multiplex PCR reads, yields one record per CDR3 protein. The data contain more than 100,000 distinct CDR3 sequences, 55% to 70% of them seen just once; the ten biggest clones take up more than 8%.

The chain combines TRBV7-8 with TRBJ2-7; 9 nucleotides line up with TRBD2. This receptor was taken from a woman in her sixties or seventies with primary liver carcinoma and hepatitis B virus infection. The sample consisted of tumor-adjacent normal liver tissue. This CDR3 is CASSLFLAGTGYEQYY. CDR3 sequence (DNA): TGTGCCAGCAGCTTGTTTCTAGCGGGAACGGGGTATGAGCAGTACTAC.